Presented here are 11 T cell receptor beta chains from one specimen sequenced in a study of cytomegalovirus exposure and HLA in healthy donors. Produced via immunoSEQ multiplex PCR; TCRdb's table is partial and in-frame only. Of 120,000 or so clones in the sample, roughly nine tenths were seen once. The sequenced sample consisted of PBMCs. The receptors derive from a young woman in good health and CMV-seronegative.

The chain uses TRBV6-5 and TRBJ1-3; D ambiguous. With 0 bases removed from V and 0 bases from J, the gap between germline ends came to 9 bases. The germline gives CDR1 MNHEY, CDR2 SVGAGI. CDR3 length: 16 amino acids. The CDR3 is CASSYSRPGSGNTIYF. CDR3 DNA sequence: TGTGCCAGCAGTTACTCGAGACCGGGCTCTGGAAACACCATATATTTT.

The V gene is TRBV30, the J gene TRBJ1-4; perhaps TRBD1 as D (5 bases). The CDR3 covers 14 residues. V gave up 1 base and J gave up 4 bases, with 10 bases separating them. Germline CDR1 is GTSNPN and CDR2 is SVGIG (reference sequence). The CDR3 region has the DNA TGTGCCTGGAGTGCAGGGCCCTATAATGAAAAACTGTTTTTT. Amino acids: CAWSAGPYNEKLFF.

The chain combines TRBV18 with TRBJ1-6, with a weak D call TRBD1 (6 bases). This CDR3 region has 15 residues. Germline V gene data show CDR1 as KGHSH and CDR2 as LQKENI. Trimming left V 0 bases short and J 11 bases short, with 14 bases between. CDR3 amino acids: CASSPPTGTQTPLHF. For the CDR3, the DNA is TGTGCCAGCTCACCACCAACAGGGACCCAAACACCCCTCCACTTT.

The J gene is TRBJ2-7, the V gene TRBV5-1, with TRBD1 matching over 12 bases. CDR1 is SGHRS and CDR2 is YFSETQ in the germline V gene. V was clipped by 7 bases and J by 5 bases; unmatched bases: 16. The CDR3 length is 17 residues. The CDR3: CASGTGQGAFGDDEQYV. The CDR3 DNA sequence: TGCGCCAGCGGCACGGGACAGGGGGCGTTTGGTGACGACGAGCAGTACGTC.

The chain is built from TRBV2 and TRBJ2-1; TRBD2 matches 7 bases. The germline CDR1 and CDR2 sequences are SNHLY and FYNNEI. The trim removed 10 bases at V and 8 bases at J, leaving 17 bases unmatched. This CDR3 is built from 15 residues. The CDR3 sequence: CATGGPPSPFHEQFF. CDR3 DNA sequence: TGTGCCACGGGGGGACCGCCATCTCCGTTCCATGAGCAGTTCTTC.

The gene calls are TRBV6-6 and TRBJ2-5; TRBD1 aligns across 9 bases. The V and J ends lost 8 bases and 5 bases, in that order; junction bases with no gene match: 6. Per germline, CDR1 MNHNY and CDR2 SVGAGI (reference sequence). The CDR3 totals 13 residues. The CDR3 is CASRTGEKETQYF. CDR3 nucleotides: TGTGCCAGCCGGACAGGGGAGAAGGAGACCCAGTACTTC.

V is TRBV30 and J is TRBJ1-1; D may be TRBD1 (6 bases). Trimming stripped 0 bases from V and 10 bases from J, with 15 bases between. Germline-derived CDR1 and CDR2 are GTSNPN and SVGIG (reference sequence). This CDR3 region has 13 residues. The chain's CDR3 is CAWSVNGQQAAFF. The CDR3 coding sequence is TGTGCCTGGAGTGTCAACGGACAGCAGGCAGCTTTCTTT. Full variable domain (rest looked up from reference TRBV30 and TRBJ1-1): SQTIHQWPATLVQPVGSPLSLECTVEGTSNPNLYWYRQAAGRGLQLLFYSVGIGQISSEVPQNLSASRPQDRQFILSSKKLLLSDSGFYLCAWSVNGQQAAFFGQGTRLTVV.

The chain joins TRBV7-9 to TRBJ1-4, with 7 bases fitting TRBD1. This CDR3 contains 15 residues. From germline, CDR1 is SEHNR and CDR2 FQNEAQ (reference sequence). Losses at the gene ends were 6 bases for V and 5 bases for J; bases not matched to a gene: 9. CDR3 DNA: TGTGCCAGCAGTCGATCCGGGACAGACAATGAAAAACTGTTTTTT. This gives the protein CASSRSGTDNEKLFF.

The chain employs TRBV5-1 and TRBJ2-2, with TRBD1 matching over 8 bases. The germline CDR1 and CDR2 sequences are SGHRS and YFSETQ. This CDR3 has 16 residues. J was trimmed by 5 bases and V by 0 bases; bases with no gene match: 6. The CDR3 protein is CASSLERTGLTGELFF. The CDR3 nucleotides read TGCGCCAGCAGCTTGGAAAGGACAGGGTTGACCGGGGAGCTGTTTTTT.

This clone was seen more than once but under ten times. The chain joins TRBV2 to TRBJ2-7; D unclear. Trimming took off 4 bases at V and 8 bases at J, with 9 bases between the two ends. CDR3 length: 11 residues. The germline V gene encodes CDR1 SNHLY and CDR2 FYNNEI. CDR3 loop: CASSVAVQQYV. The CDR3 DNA follows: TGTGCCAGCAGTGTGGCGGTCCAGCAGTACGTC.

In nucleotides, the CDR3 is TGTGCCAGCAGCCGGACAGGGTCTAATGAAAAACTGTTTTTT. It translates to CASSRTGSNEKLFF. The V call is TRBV7-9, the J call TRBJ1-4; 8 positions match TRBD1. Looked up from germline, CDR1 is SEHNR and CDR2 is FQNEAQ (reference sequence). V lost 5 bases and J lost 3; bases outside the gene matches: 2. The length of the CDR3 is 14 residues. Filled out from reference TRBV7-9 and TRBJ1-4, the complete variable domain reads DTGVSQNPRHKITKRGQNVTFRCDPISEHNRLYWYRQTLGQGPEFLTYFQNEAQLEKSRLLSDRFSAERPKGSFSTLEIQRTEQGDSAMYLCASSRTGSNEKLFFGSGTQLSVL.